This paragraph reports one TCR beta chain. Its antigen is not known. This sample was included in a study of human T cells and chemical hapten exposure. As for the study in general: Each week of the roughly 24-week study, patients had diphenylcyclopropenone applied to the scalp.

Documented time point: pre-sensitization, week 0. Treatment here: therapeutic diphenylcyclopropenone sensitization with weekly scalp DPC. The starting material, unfractionated whole blood, was used for total RNA extraction. Findings and caveats of the study: Every donor had alopecia, and their immune response may therefore differ from healthy people's.

Library preparation tagged each individual cDNA molecule with a unique molecular identifier. TCRdb ran MiXCR on the RACE reads and lists one entry per CDR3 protein. The sample includes about 290,000 distinct CDR3 sequences, over 7.5% of them seen just once. This CDR3 is 16 amino acids long. The germline CDR1 and CDR2 sequences are SGHTA and FQGNSA. V lost 1 base, J lost 6 bases, and 16 bases lay in between. This rearrangement joins TRBV7-2 to TRBJ1-5; tentatively, D is TRBD1 (5 bases). The sequence came from a man younger than 30 with alopecia areata. Some clones in this sample may be carry-over from other donors' samples. Specimen: whole blood, collected in connection with sensitization to the hapten diphenylcyclopropenone (DPC). Here the CDR3 DNA reads TGTGCCAGCAGCTTAGGGGTAATTCCAGGGTCTCAGCCCCAGCATTTT. Protein: CASSLGVIPGSQPQHF.